Listed here are 30 T cell receptor beta chains from one sample, sequenced in a study of cytomegalovirus exposure and HLA in healthy donors. PCR amplification relied on 60 Vbeta primers (plus 13 Jbeta primers). Measured with immunoSEQ multiplex PCR; TCRdb has only the in-frame clones, and not every one. Here the sample spans 130,000 or so clones, approximately 9% being singletons. The sample consisted of PBMCs. These receptors were obtained from a woman aged 40 to 50 in good health and CMV-seropositive.

The chain recombines TRBV5-1 with TRBJ1-1, with TRBD1 as a possible D gene (5 bases). There are 14 residues in the CDR3. CDR1 is SGHRS and CDR2 is YFSETQ in the germline V gene. Trimming stripped 3 bases from V and 1 base from J, with 10 bases between. In nucleotides, the CDR3 is TGCGCCAGCAGCTCTTCGGGGGGGAACACTGAAGCTTTCTTT. This encodes CASSSSGGNTEAFF.

In this sample, this clone turned up a few times. CDR3 loop: CASSYRGGTNTEAFF. For the CDR3, the DNA is TGTGCCAGCAGTTACCGGGGGGGTACTAACACTGAAGCTTTCTTT. The chain combines TRBV6-6 with TRBJ1-1; possibly TRBD1 for D (5 bases). This CDR3 comprises 15 residues. V was shortened by 2 bases and J by 2 bases, with 12 bases between the two germline ends. CDR1 is MNHNY, CDR2 SVGAGI, per germline (reference sequence).

This clone has more than one count but fewer than ten. This chain uses TRBV7-2 with TRBJ1-2; 7 bases align to TRBD1. Germline V gene data show CDR1 as SGHTA and CDR2 as FQGNSA. Trimming removed 5 bases from V and 7 bases from J; junction bases left unmatched: 13. The CDR3 covers 15 residues. The CDR3: CASSNTGEVAFGYTF. CDR3 coding DNA: TGTGCCAGCAGCAATACAGGGGAGGTTGCCTTTGGCTACACCTTC.

This sequence joins TRBV11-2 and TRBJ2-7; D remains unclear. Per germline, CDR1 SGHAT and CDR2 FQNNGV. CDR3 length equals 11 residues. V gave up 7 bases and J gave up 3 bases, with 7 bases separating them. CDR3 coding DNA: TGTGCCAGCAAGCTTTTCTACGAGCAGTACTTC. This translates into CASKLFYEQYF.

The table lists this clone with a few counts. The rearrangement links TRBV5-1 to TRBJ1-1; 8 bases are a match to TRBD1. This CDR3 comprises 14 residues. The V and J ends lost 3 bases and 4 bases, in that order; junction bases with no gene match: 5. Germline CDR1 and CDR2: SGHRS and YFSETQ. The CDR3 loop is CASSWTGLGTEAFF. The CDR3 region has the DNA TGCGCCAGCAGCTGGACAGGGTTGGGCACTGAAGCTTTCTTT.

About this clone itself: One junction end does not reproduce the germline sequence, and a read error may be involved. Other DNA sequences in this specimen translate into the identical CDR3. The chain is built from TRBV5-1 and TRBJ1-1; unclear D gene. CDR1 is SGHRS, CDR2 YFSETQ, per germline. This CDR3 spans 12 amino acids. The DNA for the CDR3 is TGCGCCAGCAGCTTTCCGGGGAATGAAGCCTTCTTT. Translated, it gives CASSFPGNEAFF. The full variable domain, rest sourced from reference TRBV5-1 and TRBJ1-1, is KAGVTQTPRYLIKTRGQQVTLSCSPISGHRSVSWYQQTPGQGLQFLFEYFSETQRNKGNFPGRFSGRQFSNSRSEMNVSTLELGDSALYLCASSFPGNEAFFGQGTRLTVV.

Concerning this clone itself: This sample also contains other DNA sequences that code for the same CDR3. The chain recombines TRBV5-8 with TRBJ1-4, with TRBD1 identical over 7 bases. V lost 1 base and J lost 7; bases outside the gene matches: 10. The CDR3 loop spans 16 amino acids. Germline lookup yields CDR1 SGHTS and CDR2 YDEGEE. CDR3 in DNA: TGTGCCAGCAGCTTGATCACAGGGGTTGGTAGTGAAAAACTGTTTTTT. Protein product: CASSLITGVGSEKLFF.

This sequence joins TRBV14 and TRBJ1-2; the D is unclear. This CDR3 spans 13 amino acids. V was cut by 0 bases and J by 4 bases, with 6 bases left in between. CDR1 is SGHDN and CDR2 is FVKESK in the germline V gene. The CDR3 loop reads CASSQDHSYGYTF. The DNA for the CDR3 is TGTGCCAGCAGCCAAGATCACAGCTATGGCTACACCTTC. The full variable domain, completed using reference TRBV14 and TRBJ1-2, is EAGVTQFPSHSVIEKGQTVTLRCDPISGHDNLYWYRRVMGKEIKFLLHFVKESKQDESGMPNNRFLAERTGGTYSTLKVQPAELEDSGVYFCASSQDHSYGYTFGSGTRLTVV.

This rearrangement joins TRBV4-1 to TRBJ1-2, with 7 bases lining up with TRBD1. Losses at the gene ends were 1 base for V and 8 bases for J; bases not matched to a gene: 7. The CDR3 extends over 14 amino acids. Germline V gives CDR1 MGHRA, CDR2 YSYEKL. For the CDR3, the DNA is TGCGCCAGCAGCCAAGTACAGGGGTTTGCAGGCTACACCTTC. Encoded protein: CASSQVQGFAGYTF.

The V and J genes are TRBV2 and TRBJ1-1; no reliable D call. CDR3 length: 13 residues. Trimming stripped 1 base from V and 9 bases from J, with 12 bases between. In germline, CDR1 is SNHLY, CDR2 FYNNEI. Written as DNA, the CDR3 is TGTGCCAGCAGTGAAGGTGGGCAGAAAAAAGCTTTCTTT. Its protein product is CASSEGGQKKAFF.

The sample holds a few counts of this clone. The CDR3 spells CASSIGHSYSYEQYF. The CDR3 region has the DNA TGTGCCAGTAGTATAGGTCACAGCTACTCCTACGAGCAGTACTTC. The chain couples TRBV19 to TRBJ2-7; D is unresolved. The V end was cut by 1 base, the J end by 0 bases, with 10 bases between. Looked up from germline, CDR1 is LNHDA and CDR2 is SQIVND (reference sequence). The CDR3 extends over 15 amino acids. Variable domain in full (rest from reference TRBV19 and TRBJ2-7): DGGITQSPKYLFRKEGQNVTLSCEQNLNHDAMYWYRQDPGQGLRLIYYSQIVNDFQKGDIAEGYSVSREKKESFPLTVTSAQKNPTAFYLCASSIGHSYSYEQYFGPGTRLTVT.

As to this clone: A read error may produce the germline difference seen at one junction end. This chain uses TRBV4-3 with TRBJ2-1, with TRBD1 as a possible D gene (5 bases). This CDR3 region has 16 residues. CDR1 and CDR2 from the germline V gene are LGHNA and YSLEER. The CDR3 region has the DNA TGCGCCAGCAGCCAGCAGGACATTCAGCCCTACAATGATCAGTTCTTC. Translated, it gives CASSQQDIQPYNDQFF.

This clone was counted only a few times. The chain has TRBV9 and TRBJ1-1; 8 bases match TRBD1. The CDR3 loop spans 16 amino acids. The germline V gene has CDR1 SGDLS and CDR2 YYNGEE. V lost 3 bases, J lost 2 bases, and 9 bases stayed unmatched. For the CDR3, the DNA is TGTGCCAGCAGCGCAGGACAGGGAAGAAGTAACACTGAAGCTTTCTTT. As protein: CASSAGQGRSNTEAFF.

Only a few counts were recorded for this clone. The genes are TRBV5-3 and TRBJ1-1, with D hard to call. TRBV5-3 is an ORF, with its function uncertain. CDR3 length: 11 residues. V was pared by 5 bases and J by 2 bases, with 4 bases between. Here the CDR3 reads CARRSNTEAFF. The CDR3 DNA reads TGTGCCAGAAGATCTAACACTGAAGCTTTCTTT.

There are a few counts of this clone. The chain recombines TRBV5-1 with TRBJ2-7; possibly TRBD1 for D (5 bases). The CDR3 totals 13 residues. V was cut by 5 bases and J by 1 base, with 10 bases left in between. CDR1 is SGHRS, CDR2 YFSETQ, per germline. The CDR3 DNA sequence: TGCGCCAGCAGGTGGACACCGTCCTACGAGCAGTACTTC. Residues: CASRWTPSYEQYF.

This clone came up a few times. The chain has TRBV13 and TRBJ1-2; TRBD1 matches 7 bases. CDR3 length equals 13 residues. V was clipped by 6 bases and J by 4 bases; unmatched bases: 5. CDR1 is PRHDT and CDR2 is FYEKMQ in the germline V gene (reference sequence). The CDR3 sequence: CASSYDRVYGYTF. The CDR3 coding sequence is TGTGCCAGCAGTTACGACAGGGTCTATGGCTACACCTTC. Complete variable domain (other parts from reference TRBV13 and TRBJ1-2): AAGVIQSPRHLIKEKRETATLKCYPIPRHDTVYWYQQGPGQDPQFLISFYEKMQSDKGSIPDRFSAQQFSDYHSELNMSSLELGDSALYFCASSYDRVYGYTFGSGTRLTVV.

In regard to this clone: Within the sample, other DNA sequences also encode this same CDR3. The chain employs TRBV29-1 and TRBJ2-1, with a weak D call TRBD2 (6 bases). V was cut by 6 bases and J by 7 bases, with 16 bases left in between. This CDR3 is 13 amino acids long. The V gene's germline CDR1 is SQVTM and CDR2 ANQGSEA. The DNA of the CDR3 is TGCAGCGTCGTCGGGTGGGGGGAGAATGAGCAGTTCTTC. Protein product: CSVVGWGENEQFF.

This clone was observed a few times. The chain employs TRBV4-3 and TRBJ1-1, with D possibly TRBD1 on 6 matching bases. This CDR3 spans 14 amino acids. Germline loops: CDR1 LGHNA, CDR2 YSLEER. Deletions cut 5 bases from V and 3 bases from J, with 13 bases between. CDR3 sequence reads: CASSLLQGDTEAFF. As DNA, the CDR3 is TGCGCCAGCAGCTTACTACAGGGAGACACTGAAGCTTTCTTT.

This sequence joins TRBV11-3 and TRBJ2-2; TRBD2 matches at 11 bases. CDR3 length: 14 residues. The germline V gene encodes CDR1 SGHNT and CDR2 YENEEA. The junction had 8 bases not matched to a gene; V was cut back by 11 bases and J by 6 bases. As DNA, the CDR3 is TGTGCCTCCGTTAGCGGGGGGGTATCCGGGGAGCTGTTTTTT. This codes for CASVSGGVSGELFF.

The rearrangement links TRBV7-2 to TRBJ1-1; TRBD1 aligns across 8 bases. After removal of 5 bases from V and 4 bases from J, the junction contained 3 bases not matched to a gene. CDR3 length: 13 residues. The germline V gene encodes CDR1 SGHTA and CDR2 FQGNSA. The CDR3 bases are TGTGCCAGCAGCGAACAGGGGGGCACTGAAGCTTTCTTT. This sequence encodes CASSEQGGTEAFF.

The chain has TRBV7-3 and TRBJ2-1; D unresolved. The CDR3 loop spans 14 amino acids. Per the germline V gene, CDR1 is SGHTA and CDR2 is FQGTGA. Trimming took 5 bases from V and 5 from J, leaving 13 bases between them. The CDR3, as DNA: TGTGCCAGCAGCCCCCACTCATCTAACAATGAGCAGTTCTTC. Its translation is CASSPHSSNNEQFF.

This clone showed up many times. The chain combines TRBV7-9 with TRBJ1-2; the D gene is possibly TRBD1 (5 bases). The germline V gene encodes CDR1 SEHNR and CDR2 FQNEAQ (reference sequence). The CDR3 is made up of 15 amino acids. V gave up 3 bases and J gave up 6 bases, with 17 bases separating them. The CDR3 sequence is CASSFGAGIGDGYTF. DNA of the CDR3: TGTGCCAGCAGCTTTGGGGCGGGGATAGGAGATGGCTACACCTTC.

The rearrangement links TRBV5-6 to TRBJ1-1; possible D gene TRBD1, 5 bases. CDR3 length: 15 residues. Germline V CDR1 and CDR2: SGHDT, YYEEEE. The germline V and J ends were trimmed by 0 bases and 4 bases, with 13 bases remaining between them. Here the CDR3 reads CASSLVQGLGTEAFF. The CDR3 region has the DNA TGTGCCAGCAGCTTGGTCCAGGGCCTAGGCACTGAAGCTTTCTTT.

This chain connects TRBV15 to TRBJ2-7; 7 bases fit TRBD2. V lost 0 bases, J lost 5 bases, and 4 bases stayed unmatched. The CDR3 runs to 14 residues. CDR1 and CDR2 from the germline V gene are LNHNV and YYDKDF (reference sequence). The CDR3: CATSRDGGGDEQYF. In nucleotides, the CDR3 is TGTGCCACCAGCAGAGATGGGGGAGGGGACGAGCAGTACTTC.

This clone showed up just a few times. The rearrangement joins TRBV5-4 to TRBJ2-5; 9 bases match TRBD2. Per germline, CDR1 SGHNT and CDR2 YYREEE (reference sequence). The CDR3 runs 17 residues. V lost 3 bases to trimming and J lost 3 bases; unmatched junction nucleotides: 12. CDR3 nucleotide sequence: TGTGCCAGCAGCTCTGGCGGGGGGGGACTCGAAAAAGAGACCCAGTACTTC. It translates to CASSSGGGGLEKETQYF. The entire variable domain, with the rest obtained from reference TRBV5-4 and TRBJ2-5, is as follows: ETGVTQSPTHLIKTRGQQVTLRCSSQSGHNTVSWYQQALGQGPQFIFQYYREEENGRGNFPPRFSGLQFPNYSSELNVNALELDDSALYLCASSSGGGGLEKETQYFGPGTRLLVL.

This clone was seen a handful of times. The chain combines TRBV5-1 with TRBJ2-3, with 10 bases aligning to TRBD2. V gave up 3 bases and J gave up 6 bases; unmatched junction bases: 7. The length of the CDR3 is 15 residues. Germline assignment: CDR1 SGHRS and CDR2 YFSETQ. CDR3 bases: TGCGCCAGCAGCTGGGTCCCGGGACTAGCGGATACGCAGTATTTT. This translates into CASSWVPGLADTQYF. Filled out from reference TRBV5-1 and TRBJ2-3, the complete variable domain reads KAGVTQTPRYLIKTRGQQVTLSCSPISGHRSVSWYQQTPGQGLQFLFEYFSETQRNKGNFPGRFSGRQFSNSRSEMNVSTLELGDSALYLCASSWVPGLADTQYFGPGTRLTVL.

This sequence joins TRBV5-4 and TRBJ2-1; 9 bases are shared with TRBD2. CDR1 SGHNT and CDR2 YYREEE come from the germline V gene (reference sequence). This CDR3 spans 14 amino acids. V trimming: 5 bases; J trimming: 4 bases; junction bases outside the gene matches: 4. In nucleotides, the CDR3 is TGTGCCAGCAGGGCGGGGGGGGATTACAATGAGCAGTTCTTC. Translated: CASRAGGDYNEQFF.

The J gene is TRBJ1-1, the V gene TRBV5-1; 7 nucleotides align to TRBD1. Losses at the gene ends were 5 bases for V and 0 bases for J; bases not matched to a gene: 10. The CDR3 totals 16 residues. Germline lookup yields CDR1 SGHRS and CDR2 YFSETQ. CDR3 sequence: CASSQRQGVMNTEAFF. The CDR3 DNA reads as TGCGCCAGCAGTCAGAGACAGGGAGTTATGAACACTGAAGCTTTCTTT.

The V and J genes are TRBV5-1 and TRBJ2-2; tentatively, D is TRBD2 (5 bases). The ends were cut back, 2 bases at V and 3 bases at J, with 14 bases in the middle. Germline CDR1 and CDR2: SGHRS and YFSETQ. This CDR3 has 16 amino acids. CDR3 protein: CASSFDGREYTGELFF. The CDR3 region has the DNA TGCGCCAGCAGCTTCGATGGACGGGAATACACCGGGGAGCTGTTTTTT. The full variable domain, completed using reference TRBV5-1 and TRBJ2-2, is KAGVTQTPRYLIKTRGQQVTLSCSPISGHRSVSWYQQTPGQGLQFLFEYFSETQRNKGNFPGRFSGRQFSNSRSEMNVSTLELGDSALYLCASSFDGREYTGELFFGEGSRLTVL.

This clone showed up just a few times. This chain uses TRBV4-1 with TRBJ2-2; no firm D call. The CDR3 contains 15 residues. Germline CDR1 is MGHRA and CDR2 is YSYEKL. V lost 0 bases and J lost 6, with 11 bases in between. The CDR3 DNA sequence: TGCGCCAGCAGCCAAGAATATACCCCGGCCGGGGAGCTGTTTTTT. Translating it yields CASSQEYTPAGELFF.